The 19 T cell receptor beta chains below were found in one sample sequenced in a study of OX40 agonist ivuxolimab in advanced cancers. Assay: immunoSEQ multiplex PCR; the TCRdb copy retains only in-frame clones and omits some. The profile covers 41,000 or so clones, with 85% appearing a single time and 35% to 45% taken by the ten largest. The specimen comprised CD4+ or CD8+ T cells sorted from blood, sampled in a trial of the OX40 agonist ivuxolimab. The receptors stem from an adult with an advanced solid tumor such as melanoma, head and neck, liver or kidney cancer.

The genes are TRBV6-1 and TRBJ2-3, with D hard to call. From germline, CDR1 is MNHNS and CDR2 SASEGT. The V end was cut by 2 bases, the J end by 2 bases, with 14 bases between. This CDR3 is built from 16 residues. The CDR3 here is CASSEIETPVTDTQYF. CDR3 nucleotide sequence: TGTGCCAGCAGTGAAATAGAGACCCCCGTCACAGATACGCAGTATTTT.

The gene calls are TRBV2 and TRBJ1-3, with a weak D call TRBD1 (5 bases). Trimming removed 7 bases at V and 5 bases at J, with 18 bases between. CDR3 length: 15 amino acids. The germline gives CDR1 SNHLY, CDR2 FYNNEI. The CDR3 protein is CASTGTEGIRNTIYF. Here the CDR3 DNA reads TGTGCCAGCACAGGAACAGAGGGGATACGAAACACCATATATTTT. Based on the CDR3 plus reference TRBV2 and TRBJ1-3, the full variable domain is EPEVTQTPSHQVTQMGQEVILRCVPISNHLYFYWYRQILGQKVEFLVSFYNNEISEKSEIFDDQFSVERPDGSNFTLKIRSTKLEDSAMYFCASTGTEGIRNTIYFGEGSWLTVV.

The chain links TRBV28 to TRBJ2-3; D is perhaps TRBD1 (5 bases). The CDR3 is 11 residues long. The V end lost 10 bases, the J end lost 7 bases, and 12 bases lay between the germline ends. Germline-derived CDR1 and CDR2 are MDHEN and SYDVKM. CDR3 loop: CATSGFNTQYF. CDR3 DNA: TGTGCCACTTCAGGGTTTAATACGCAGTATTTT.

The CDR3 reads CASSPTVGNTIYF. For the CDR3, the DNA is TGCGCCAGCAGCCCCACCGTGGGAAACACCATATATTTT. The rearrangement uses TRBV5-1 and TRBJ1-3; D is ambiguous. The CDR3 extends over 13 amino acids. V was cut by 4 bases and J by 4 bases, with 9 bases left in between. Germline lookup yields CDR1 SGHRS and CDR2 YFSETQ.

The V call is TRBV6-6, the J call TRBJ2-5; D possibly uses TRBD1 or TRBD2 (6 bases each). CDR1 and CDR2 (germline): MNHNY, SVGAGI (reference sequence). The CDR3 length is 12 residues. V was cut by 8 bases and J by 5 bases, with 12 bases left in between. DNA of the CDR3: TGTGCCAGCTTCGGGGGCTGGGAGACCCAGTACTTC. It yields the protein CASFGGWETQYF.

The chain is built from TRBV19 and TRBJ2-5; D not resolved. The CDR3 spans 13 residues. From germline, CDR1 is LNHDA and CDR2 SQIVND (reference sequence). V lost 1 base and J 2 bases, leaving 5 bases between the germline ends. The CDR3 DNA reads TGTGCCAGTAGTATAGGGTTACAAGAGACCCAGTACTTC. It translates to CASSIGLQETQYF.

The chain has TRBV4-1 and TRBJ1-3; unclear D gene. Germline CDR1 MGHRA, CDR2 YSYEKL. V was cut by 3 bases and J by 0 bases, with 12 bases left in between. The CDR3 spans 16 residues. The CDR3 protein is CASSHPGRSSGNTIYF. In DNA form, the CDR3 reads TGCGCCAGCAGCCACCCCGGACGGAGCTCTGGAAACACCATATATTTT.

CDR3 region: CASSLDRGYEQYF. CDR3 sequence (DNA): TGTGCCAGCAGCTTGGACAGGGGCTACGAGCAGTACTTC. V and J are TRBV7-9 and TRBJ2-7; 9 bases match TRBD1. V shed 3 bases, J shed 3 bases, and the junction held 0 bases outside the gene matches. This CDR3 is built from 13 residues. The germline V gene encodes CDR1 SEHNR and CDR2 FQNEAQ (reference sequence). Using reference TRBV7-9 and TRBJ2-7 for the parts outside the CDR3, the full variable domain is DTGVSQNPRHKITKRGQNVTFRCDPISEHNRLYWYRQTLGQGPEFLTYFQNEAQLEKSRLLSDRFSAERPKGSFSTLEIQRTEQGDSAMYLCASSLDRGYEQYFGPGTRLTVT.

This clone appeared a few times. The chain has TRBV13 and TRBJ1-2; 12 bases fit TRBD1. The CDR3 contains 15 residues. V trimming: 7 bases; J trimming: 4 bases; junction bases outside the gene matches: 7. The germline CDR1 and CDR2 sequences are PRHDT and FYEKMQ (reference sequence). CDR3 residues: CASTGQGAQAYGYTF. CDR3 DNA sequence: TGTGCCAGCACGGGACAGGGGGCGCAAGCCTATGGCTACACCTTC.

The genes are TRBV30 and TRBJ2-3; D gene uncertain. This CDR3 has 14 amino acids. Germline loops: CDR1 GTSNPN, CDR2 SVGIG (reference sequence). The V end was cut by 4 bases, the J end by 1 base, with 12 bases between. CDR3 sequence: CAWNRNSGTDTQYF. The CDR3 region has the DNA TGTGCCTGGAATCGAAACTCCGGCACAGATACGCAGTATTTT.

CDR3 coding DNA: TGTGCCAGCAGAGAGACAGGGAACCAAGAGACCCAGTACTTC. It translates to CASRETGNQETQYF. The gene calls are TRBV2 and TRBJ2-5, with 7 bases lining up with TRBD1. CDR1 and CDR2 (germline): SNHLY, FYNNEI. This CDR3 has 14 residues. J lost 0 bases, V lost 6 bases, and 4 bases had no gene match.

The chain couples TRBV6-6 to TRBJ2-7; D is unresolved. V was clipped by 2 bases and J by 2 bases, with 13 bases between them. This CDR3 spans 15 amino acids. Germline values: CDR1 MNHNY, CDR2 SVGAGI (reference sequence). CDR3: CASSYMLPNTYEQYF. The CDR3 nucleotides read TGTGCCAGCAGTTACATGCTACCGAACACCTACGAGCAGTACTTC.

This clone was counted a few times. The chain recombines TRBV2 with TRBJ1-5, with 8 bases lining up with TRBD1. The CDR3 totals 14 residues. Germline V lookup: CDR1 SNHLY, CDR2 FYNNEI. V shed 10 bases and J 2 bases; nucleotides not matched to a gene: 7. Here the CDR3 DNA reads TGTGCCACCGGACAGGGTGAAGGCAATCAGCCCCAGCATTTT. It yields the protein CATGQGEGNQPQHF.

V is TRBV9 and J is TRBJ2-3; 9 bases are a match to TRBD2. This CDR3 region has 18 residues. The V and J ends lost 2 bases and 2 bases, in that order; junction bases with no gene match: 12. CDR1 and CDR2 from the germline V gene are SGDLS and YYNGEE. The CDR3 here is CASSVPRLAGLHTDTQYF. The CDR3 coding sequence is TGTGCCAGCAGCGTTCCTAGGCTAGCGGGACTACACACAGATACGCAGTATTTT.

The CDR3 loop reads CASSVAETQYF. CDR3 sequence (DNA): TGTGCCAGCAGTGTTGCGGAGACCCAGTACTTC. The J gene is TRBJ2-5, the V gene TRBV2; no clear D. This CDR3 is built from 11 residues. Trimming left V 4 bases short and J 5 bases short, with 5 bases between. Germline V lookup: CDR1 SNHLY, CDR2 FYNNEI.

The chain combines TRBV7-6 with TRBJ1-1; D ambiguous. V gave up 3 bases and J gave up 3 bases, with 8 bases separating them. The CDR3 consists of 13 residues. Germline V gene lookup returns CDR1 SGHVS and CDR2 FNYEAQ. In nucleotides, the CDR3 is TGTGCCAGCAGCTTGCAGGAATACACTGAAGCTTTCTTT. This codes for CASSLQEYTEAFF.

The chain uses TRBV5-1 and TRBJ2-7, with D perhaps matching TRBD1 (6 bases). Per germline, CDR1 SGHRS and CDR2 YFSETQ. This CDR3 contains 15 residues. V dropped 2 bases and J dropped 2 bases, with 14 bases sitting between them. The CDR3 is CASSFIPGQPYEQYF. For the CDR3, the DNA is TGCGCCAGCAGCTTCATTCCCGGACAGCCCTACGAGCAGTACTTC.

CDR3 protein: CASNGRGGDLDEQFF. CDR3 nucleotides: TGTGCCAGCAATGGCCGGGGGGGCGATTTAGATGAGCAGTTCTTC. The rearrangement links TRBV6-1 to TRBJ2-1; 8 bases map to TRBD2. Germline lookup yields CDR1 MNHNS and CDR2 SASEGT. The CDR3 length is 15 residues. J was trimmed by 8 bases and V by 7 bases; bases with no gene match: 13.

The V call is TRBV9, the J call TRBJ2-7; TRBD2 matches 12 bases. J gave up 4 bases and V 4 bases, and 6 bases lay outside the gene matches. Germline values: CDR1 SGDLS, CDR2 YYNGEE. There are 15 residues in the CDR3. The CDR3 DNA follows: TGTGCCAGCAGCTTAACTAGCGGGGGGCCATACGAGCAGTACTTC. This gives the protein CASSLTSGGPYEQYF.